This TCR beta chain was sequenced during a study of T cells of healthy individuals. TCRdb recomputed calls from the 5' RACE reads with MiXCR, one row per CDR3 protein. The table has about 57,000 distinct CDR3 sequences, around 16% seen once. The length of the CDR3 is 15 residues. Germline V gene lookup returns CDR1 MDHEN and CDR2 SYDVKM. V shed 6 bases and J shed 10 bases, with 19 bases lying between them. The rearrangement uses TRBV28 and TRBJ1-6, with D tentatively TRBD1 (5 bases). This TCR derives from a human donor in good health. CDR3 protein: CASRAAFTGGSPLHF. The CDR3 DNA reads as TGTGCCAGCAGGGCCGCCTTCACGGGGGGATCACCCCTCCACTTT.